Following are 9 T cell receptor beta chains from one sample sequenced in a study of cytomegalovirus exposure and HLA in healthy donors. The PCR contained 60 Vbeta and 13 Jbeta primers. Only in-frame clones appear in the TCRdb table, and some are missing; sequencing was by immunoSEQ multiplex PCR. This listing includes about 92,000 clones. Material for sequencing was PBMCs. The receptors come from a man over 45 in good health and CMV-seropositive.

The rearrangement joins TRBV11-2 to TRBJ2-5; D perhaps matches TRBD2 (5 bases). CDR1 and CDR2 (germline): SGHAT, FQNNGV. CDR3 length: 15 amino acids. V was clipped by 5 bases and J by 4 bases, with 17 bases between them. CDR3 loop: CASSNRGNSGETQYF. CDR3 DNA sequence: TGTGCCAGCAGCAATCGGGGAAATAGTGGAGAGACCCAGTACTTC.

The CDR3 protein is CASSTDFYNEQFF. CDR3 DNA sequence: TGTGCCAGCAGCACGGACTTCTACAATGAGCAGTTCTTC. V is TRBV2 and J is TRBJ2-1; weak D call: TRBD2 (5 bases). Trimming removed 6 bases from V and 3 bases from J, with 9 bases in between. This CDR3 has 13 residues. The V gene's germline CDR1 is SNHLY and CDR2 FYNNEI.

The chain employs TRBV19 and TRBJ1-1, with TRBD1 matching 8 bases. This CDR3 region has 16 residues. Germline trimming cut 5 bases from V and 4 bases from J; bases unmatched to any gene: 12. Looked up from germline, CDR1 is LNHDA and CDR2 is SQIVND (reference sequence). The CDR3 DNA is TGTGCCAGTAGTGCCCAAGATGGACAGGGAATCACTGAAGCTTTCTTT. Residues: CASSAQDGQGITEAFF.

This chain uses TRBV19 with TRBJ2-1, with 8 bases that match TRBD2. J lost 4 bases, V lost 10 bases, and 9 bases had no gene match. CDR3 length: 14 amino acids. In germline, CDR1 is LNHDA, CDR2 SQIVND (reference sequence). The CDR3 sequence: CATYGRAGYNEQFF. The CDR3 nucleotides read TGTGCCACTTACGGGAGGGCCGGGTACAATGAGCAGTTCTTC.

The J gene is TRBJ1-4, the V gene TRBV5-1, with 12 bases that match TRBD1. CDR1 and CDR2 (germline): SGHRS, YFSETQ. V lost 4 bases to trimming and J lost 11 bases; unmatched junction nucleotides: 9. This CDR3 is built from 15 residues. The CDR3 spells CASSENRDRGQKLFF. The CDR3 bases are TGCGCCAGCAGCGAGAACCGGGACAGGGGGCAGAAACTGTTTTTT.

The chain is built from TRBV5-6 and TRBJ2-7; a weak D match, TRBD2 (5 bases). The ends were cut back, 4 bases at V and 1 base at J, with 9 bases in the middle. Per germline, CDR1 SGHDT and CDR2 YYEEEE. The CDR3 is 13 amino acids. In DNA, the CDR3 is TGTGCCAGCAGCGCTCGGACTTCCTACGAGCAGTACTTC. This translates into CASSARTSYEQYF.

This chain connects TRBV12-5 to TRBJ2-1; 11 bases are a match to TRBD2. The CDR3 loop spans 16 amino acids. The V segment lost 7 bases and the J segment 5 bases; nucleotides outside the gene matches: 10. Germline V gene data show CDR1 as LGHNT and CDR2 as FRNRAP. This CDR3 reads CASESRLAGSHNEQFF. For the CDR3, the DNA is TGTGCTAGTGAGTCCCGACTAGCGGGATCGCACAATGAGCAGTTCTTC.

The gene calls are TRBV19 and TRBJ1-5, with TRBD1 matching over 7 bases. V shed 0 bases, J shed 5 bases, and the junction held 4 bases outside the gene matches. The V gene's germline CDR1 is LNHDA and CDR2 SQIVND (reference sequence). The CDR3 is 15 residues long. The CDR3 nucleotides read TGTGCCAGTAGTATAGACCGGGACAGATATCAGCCCCAGCATTTT. Translated: CASSIDRDRYQPQHF. Using reference TRBV19 and TRBJ1-5 for the parts outside the CDR3, the full variable domain is DGGITQSPKYLFRKEGQNVTLSCEQNLNHDAMYWYRQDPGQGLRLIYYSQIVNDFQKGDIAEGYSVSREKKESFPLTVTSAQKNPTAFYLCASSIDRDRYQPQHFGDGTRLSIL.

J is TRBJ2-2 and V is TRBV6-1, with 8 nucleotides matching TRBD1. The V and J ends lost 2 bases and 3 bases, in that order; junction bases with no gene match: 5. Germline V gene data show CDR1 as MNHNS and CDR2 as SASEGT. The CDR3 runs to 16 residues. CDR3 sequence reads: CASSEWDRTYTGELFF. CDR3 DNA sequence: TGTGCCAGCAGTGAATGGGACAGGACTTACACCGGGGAGCTGTTTTTT.